This note documents a single T cell receptor beta chain sequence. What it recognizes is unknown. This specimen belongs to a study of cytomegalovirus exposure and HLA in healthy donors. General study findings and limits: An apparent linkage of common viral pathogens to several of the most significant clusters emerged in a later analysis. Accurate HLA-A and HLA-B prediction from TCR beta sequences was reported for most subjects. A later analysis, which compared TCR beta chains of equal frequency, found the HLA-associated ones more clonally expanded.

Germline CDR1 reads MNHNS; CDR2 reads SASEGT. V was cut by 7 bases and J by 6 bases, with 12 bases left in between. The length of the CDR3 is 12 residues. PCR was performed using 60 Vbeta and 13 Jbeta primers. The assay was immunoSEQ multiplex PCR, and TCRdb's table has in-frame clones only and misses some. Of under 200,000 clones in the sample, about 70% are singletons; the top ten hold 1.5% to 2%. The chain links TRBV6-1 to TRBJ1-2; a possible D gene is TRBD1 (6 bases). This sequence was found in a woman aged 25 to 39 in good health and CMV-seronegative. Specimen: PBMCs. The CDR3 loop is CASKRGGDGYTF. Here the CDR3 DNA reads TGTGCCAGCAAGAGAGGGGGGGATGGCTACACCTTC.